The T cell receptor (beta chain) under discussion was sequenced for a study of cytomegalovirus exposure and HLA in healthy donors. General study results and limits: In a later analysis, productive TCRs from donors in an Asian-associated ancestry cluster reportedly carried fewer N-insertions than the cohort mean. Reports state that TCR beta sequences accurately predicted most subjects' HLA-A and HLA-B alleles. Owing to their indistinguishability, certain V segments, notably TRBV6-2 and TRBV6-3, were excluded.

The PCR was carried out with 60 Vbeta primers and 13 Jbeta primers. Libraries were prepared by immunoSEQ multiplex PCR; TCRdb keeps only in-frame clonotypes and omits some of them. This table has about 170,000 clones, roughly 60% appearing once. The length of the CDR3 is 14 residues. With V trimmed by 5 bases and J by 5 bases, 6 bases remained unmatched. CDR1 is SGHVS and CDR2 is FNYEAQ in the germline V gene. As regards this clone: The antigen is undetermined.

The chain couples TRBV7-6 to TRBJ2-7, with 10 bases matching TRBD1. The receptor was isolated from a middle-aged man in good health and CMV-seronegative. The sequenced material came from PBMCs. The DNA of the CDR3 is TGTGCCAGCAGCACGGGGACAGGGGCCGACGAGCAGTACTTC. Encoded protein: CASSTGTGADEQYF.